The 23 T cell receptor beta chains presented below share a single source sample, sequenced in a study of patients and donors after allogeneic stem cell transplantation (TCRdb year 2020). The method behind the library was RT-PCR. These reads were obtained on a NextSeq 550. The public reads were run again by TCRdb, first through fastp at Q25 and then through MiXCR, and only productive beta chains were kept. A single entry per CDR3 protein holds the most common genes and DNA from its merged rows. The sample table records approximately 200,000 distinct CDR3 sequences; less than 50% of these occur just once. Of the sample, approximately 10% is held by the ten largest clones. Sequenced: blood, either unsorted or a sorted T cell fraction (not recorded which). The receptors come from a human donor who was either an allogeneic HSCT recipient or a stem cell or donor lymphocyte infusion donor (not recorded which). It is not recorded whose cells these are; they may come from a transplant donor.

This rearrangement joins TRBV5-1 to TRBJ1-1; 10 bases line up with TRBD1. The CDR3 has 14 amino acids. Losses at the gene ends were 5 bases for V and 1 base for J; bases not matched to a gene: 2. Germline lookup yields CDR1 SGHRS and CDR2 YFSETQ. The CDR3 loop is CASRRQGANTEAFF. The CDR3 DNA reads as TGCGCCAGCAGACGACAGGGGGCGAACACTGAAGCTTTCTTT.

Many counts were recorded for this clonotype. This chain connects TRBV7-7 to TRBJ2-5; D remains ambiguous. The CDR3 has 14 amino acids. Germline loops: CDR1 SSHAT, CDR2 FNYEAQ (reference sequence). Trimming shortened V by 2 bases and J by 1 base, and 8 bases separated the two germline ends. CDR3 region: CASSLIGVQETQYF. CDR3 DNA sequence: TGTGCCAGCAGCTTAATTGGGGTCCAAGAGACCCAGTACTTC. The full variable domain, with the rest looked up from reference TRBV7-7 and TRBJ2-5, is GAGVSQSPRYKVTKRGQDVTLRCDPISSHATLYWYQQALGQGPEFLTYFNYEAQPDKSGLPSDRFSAERPEGSISTLTIQRTEQRDSAMYRCASSLIGVQETQYFGPGTRLLVL.

This clonotype was counted between two and nine times. The chain has TRBV7-9 and TRBJ1-2, with 7 bases that match TRBD1. The J segment lost 8 bases and the V segment lost 3 bases, leaving 6 bases of the junction unmatched. In germline, CDR1 is SEHNR, CDR2 FQNEAQ (reference sequence). The CDR3 extends over 13 amino acids. DNA for the CDR3: TGTGCCAGCAGCTTCTACGACAGGGTCGGCTACACCTTC. It translates to CASSFYDRVGYTF.

The chain employs TRBV7-9 and TRBJ1-1, with D possibly TRBD1 on 6 matching bases. Trimming stripped 6 bases from V and 11 bases from J, with 19 bases between. The CDR3 covers 13 residues. Germline assignment: CDR1 SEHNR and CDR2 FQNEAQ (reference sequence). The CDR3 protein is CASSPSGGPRAFF. The CDR3 DNA follows: TGTGCCAGCAGTCCGTCCGGGGGGCCTAGGGCTTTCTTT.

The chain carries TRBV19 and TRBJ1-1; TRBD1 agrees at 8 bases. Germline loops: CDR1 LNHDA, CDR2 SQIVND (reference sequence). V was pared by 5 bases and J by 7 bases, with 9 bases of the junction left unmatched. CDR3 size: 14 residues. CDR3 in DNA: TGTGCCAGTAGTTTCCGGGACAGGAGAATTGAAGCTTTCTTT. Translated, it gives CASSFRDRRIEAFF.

V gene TRBV20-1 combines with J gene TRBJ2-1, with D tentatively TRBD2 (6 bases). V dropped 0 bases and J dropped 4 bases, with 13 bases sitting between them. Germline CDR1 and CDR2: DFQATT and SNEGSKA (reference sequence). This CDR3 has 15 residues. For the CDR3, the DNA is TGCAGTGCTAGAGAGGAGGGGCTGAGATACAATGAGCAGTTCTTC. Its translation: CSAREEGLRYNEQFF.

This clonotype was found once. The gene calls are TRBV20-1 and TRBJ1-5, with 8 bases lining up with TRBD1. Germline CDR1 and CDR2: DFQATT and SNEGSKA (reference sequence). The CDR3 loop spans 16 amino acids. J lost 4 bases, V lost 3 bases, and 11 bases had no gene match. The CDR3 reads CSASTLRQGRNQPQHF. Here the CDR3 DNA reads TGCAGTGCTAGTACCCTCAGACAGGGGCGGAATCAGCCCCAGCATTTT.

The chain couples TRBV9 to TRBJ2-4; no clear D gene. This CDR3 has 14 residues. V was shortened by 3 bases and J by 1 base, with 8 bases between the two germline ends. Germline CDR1 and CDR2: SGDLS and YYNGEE. The CDR3 DNA follows: TGTGCCAGCAGCGCTGATGGGGCCAAAAACATTCAGTACTTC. It translates to CASSADGAKNIQYF.

In its sample, this clonotype was seen once. J is TRBJ2-5 and V is TRBV3-1; weak D call: TRBD2 (5 bases). Germline lookup yields CDR1 LGHDT and CDR2 YNNKEL (reference sequence). This CDR3 is built from 14 residues. The V end was cut by 2 bases, the J end by 3 bases, with 10 bases between. CDR3 coding DNA: TGTGCCAGCAGCCAACAGCGGCGGAAAGAGACCCAGTACTTC. It codes for CASSQQRRKETQYF.

This chain links TRBV9 with TRBJ2-2; D is undetermined. The CDR3 totals 13 residues. Germline CDR1 SGDLS, CDR2 YYNGEE. V lost 2 bases, J lost 6 bases, and 8 bases lay in between. The CDR3 DNA is TGTGCCAGCAGCGTCTCCCCCCCCGGGGAGCTGTTTTTT. Translating gives CASSVSPPGELFF.

This chain connects TRBV7-2 to TRBJ2-3; unclear D gene. The CDR3 length is 14 residues. The germline V and J ends were trimmed by 1 base and 2 bases, with 7 bases remaining between them. Germline-derived CDR1 and CDR2 are SGHTA and FQGNSA. CDR3: CASSLEIPTDTQYF. In nucleotides, the CDR3 is TGTGCCAGCAGCTTAGAGATTCCCACAGATACGCAGTATTTT.

This clonotype was observed a handful of times. This chain uses TRBV3-1 with TRBJ1-5; TRBD1 might be the D (6 bases). Germline V CDR1 and CDR2: LGHDT, YNNKEL (reference sequence). Between the trimmed V and J ends, which lost 1 base and 7 bases, there was a span of 17 bases. This CDR3 has 16 amino acids. The CDR3 reads CASSQGWGGQGQPQHF. CDR3 DNA sequence: TGTGCCAGCAGCCAAGGTTGGGGGGGGCAGGGACAGCCCCAGCATTTT. Filled out from reference TRBV3-1 and TRBJ1-5, the complete variable domain reads DTAVSQTPKYLVTQMGNDKSIKCEQNLGHDTMYWYKQDSKKFLKIMFSYNNKELIINETVPNRFSPKSPDKAHLNLHINSLELGDSAVYFCASSQGWGGQGQPQHFGDGTRLSIL.

This clonotype occurred once. The rearrangement uses TRBV5-6 and TRBJ2-2; D might be TRBD1 or TRBD2, each matching 5 bases. Looked up from germline, CDR1 is SGHDT and CDR2 is YYEEEE. This CDR3 is built from 13 residues. Trimming removed 4 bases at V and 4 bases at J, with 8 bases between. CDR3 in DNA: TGTGCCAGCAGCCAGGGACCCACCGGGGAGCTGTTTTTT. This sequence encodes CASSQGPTGELFF.

The chain is built from TRBV6-5 and TRBJ1-1; unclear D gene. The V and J ends lost 8 bases and 5 bases respectively, with 12 bases between them. The CDR3 sequence is 12 residues long. Germline V gene lookup returns CDR1 MNHEY and CDR2 SVGAGI. This chain's CDR3 is CASFRSETEAFF. The CDR3 DNA is TGTGCCAGCTTTAGGTCCGAGACTGAAGCTTTCTTT.

This chain uses TRBV7-2 with TRBJ1-6, with D unresolved. V lost 1 base to trimming and J lost 13 bases, with 8 bases between them. CDR1 and CDR2 from the germline V gene are SGHTA and FQGNSA. The CDR3 contains 12 residues. The CDR3 sequence: CASSLDRLPLHF. CDR3 DNA sequence: TGTGCCAGCAGCTTAGACCGACTGCCCCTCCACTTT.

The table lists this clonotype with a few counts. V and J are TRBV29-1 and TRBJ2-7, with D possibly being TRBD1 or TRBD2 (5 bases each). V lost 6 bases, J lost 2 bases, and 17 bases lay in between. Germline V lookup: CDR1 SQVTM, CDR2 ANQGSEA. The length of the CDR3 is 14 residues. CDR3 in amino acids: CSVPGPTPPYEQYF. Here the CDR3 DNA reads TGCAGCGTACCGGGGCCCACACCCCCCTACGAGCAGTACTTC.

This clonotype appeared a few times. The rearrangement links TRBV5-6 to TRBJ1-2; D is uncertain. Per the germline V gene, CDR1 is SGHDT and CDR2 is YYEEEE. This CDR3 has 13 amino acids. The V gene lost 3 bases and the J gene lost 5 bases, with 11 bases spanning the gap. The CDR3 reads CASSSTTFYGYTF. CDR3 bases: TGTGCCAGCAGCTCGACAACCTTTTATGGCTACACCTTC.

In this sample, this clonotype turned up a few times. The chain recombines TRBV9 with TRBJ1-4; TRBD1 matches at 8 bases. CDR1 and CDR2 from the germline V gene are SGDLS and YYNGEE. V gave up 4 bases and J gave up 5 bases; unmatched junction bases: 4. CDR3 length: 14 amino acids. The chain's CDR3 is CASSRRQGNEKLFF. CDR3 nucleotides: TGTGCCAGCAGCCGCCGACAGGGGAATGAAAAACTGTTTTTT.

V usage is TRBV3-1 and J usage is TRBJ2-1, with 7 nucleotides matching TRBD2. After removal of 5 bases from V and 1 base from J, the junction contained 5 bases not matched to a gene. The CDR3 runs to 15 residues. Germline assignment: CDR1 LGHDT and CDR2 YNNKEL (reference sequence). CDR3 loop: CASSTPGGSYNEQFF. In DNA, the CDR3 is TGTGCCAGCAGCACTCCGGGGGGTTCCTACAATGAGCAGTTCTTC.

V is TRBV28 and J is TRBJ2-3; 10 nucleotides line up with TRBD2. V lost 8 bases to trimming and J lost 2 bases; unmatched junction nucleotides: 13. The germline V gene has CDR1 MDHEN and CDR2 SYDVKM. CDR3 size: 17 residues. CDR3 loop: CASEVADSGGLTDTQYF. The CDR3 DNA follows: TGTGCCAGCGAAGTCGCGGATAGCGGGGGGCTCACAGATACGCAGTATTTT.

The V call is TRBV9, the J call TRBJ1-2; no clear D. Germline assignment: CDR1 SGDLS and CDR2 YYNGEE. The CDR3 sequence is 16 residues long. The ends were cut back, 4 bases at V and 3 bases at J, with 19 bases in the middle. CDR3: CASSSAHSGRYYGYTF. The CDR3 DNA sequence: TGTGCCAGCAGCTCGGCCCACTCGGGCAGATACTATGGCTACACCTTC.

This chain links TRBV20-1 with TRBJ1-5, with a possible D match to TRBD1 (6 bases). CDR1 and CDR2 from the germline V gene are DFQATT and SNEGSKA (reference sequence). The CDR3 is 14 amino acids. The germline V and J ends were trimmed by 8 bases and 6 bases, with 20 bases remaining between them. The CDR3 here is CSPELLGGGQPQHF. In DNA, the CDR3 is TGCAGTCCCGAACTCCTCGGGGGCGGTCAGCCCCAGCATTTT.

This clonotype showed up just a few times. CDR3 DNA: TGTGCCAGCTCACCAGAGGATACGCAGTATTTT. Its protein product is CASSPEDTQYF. The chain links TRBV18 to TRBJ2-3; D is unclear. Germline V lookup: CDR1 KGHSH, CDR2 LQKENI. Trimming removed 2 bases at V and 6 bases at J, with 3 bases between. This CDR3 is 11 amino acids long. Supplemented by reference TRBV18 and TRBJ2-3, the full variable domain reads NAGVMQNPRHLVRRRGQEARLRCSPMKGHSHVYWYRQLPEEGLKFMVYLQKENIIDESGMPKERFSAEFPKEGPSILRIQQVVRGDSAAYFCASSPEDTQYFGPGTRLTVL.